This T cell receptor (beta chain) stems from a study of blood T cell repertoires in COVID-19. About the research overall: Samples taken during acute and convalescent COVID-19 were collected in the United States, Italy and Spain. The cDNA or gDNA used as material had been derived from T cells, B-cell-depleted T cells, or PBMCs.

Looked up from germline, CDR1 is SEHNR and CDR2 is FQNEAQ (reference sequence). The length of the CDR3 is 16 residues. Unmatched junction bases numbered 9, after V lost 5 bases and J lost 1 base. The method was immunoSEQ multiplex PCR; TCRdb's version includes in-frame clones alone and lacks a portion of them. The sample lists some 160,000 clones; roughly 84% were seen once. Sequenced sample: peripheral blood. The chain carries TRBV7-9 and TRBJ1-1; 8 bases are a match to TRBD1. The receptor comes from a man in his sixties or seventies with active or convalescent COVID-19. The CDR3, as DNA: TGTGCCAGCAGCCAATACAGGGGGGCACAGAACACTGAAGCTTTCTTT. Amino acids: CASSQYRGAQNTEAFF.